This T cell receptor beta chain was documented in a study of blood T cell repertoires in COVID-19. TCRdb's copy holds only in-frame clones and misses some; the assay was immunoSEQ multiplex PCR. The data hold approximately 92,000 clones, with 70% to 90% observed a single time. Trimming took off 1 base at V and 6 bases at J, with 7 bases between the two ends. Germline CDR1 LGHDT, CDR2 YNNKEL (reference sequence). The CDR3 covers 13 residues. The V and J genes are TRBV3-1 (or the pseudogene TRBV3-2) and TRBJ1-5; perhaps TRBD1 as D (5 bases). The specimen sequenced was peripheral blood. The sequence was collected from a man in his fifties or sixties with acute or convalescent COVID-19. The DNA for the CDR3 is TGTGCCAGCAGCCAAGGGAGGGGTCAGCCCCAGCATTTT. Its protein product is CASSQGRGQPQHF.